One and the same sample provided the 13 T cell receptor beta chains below, sequenced in a study of CD8 T cells in ankylosing spondylitis. Study-wide results and limits: Characteristic of ankylosing spondylitis blood, it appeared, was a TCR beta motif comprising several highly homologous variants.

Their antigens are not known. TCRdb reanalysed the 5' RACE reads using MiXCR and keeps one entry per CDR3 protein. The profile covers roughly 700,000 distinct CDR3 sequences, with around 17% appearing a single time and about 20% taken by the ten largest. Source material: blood, either unsorted or a sorted T cell fraction (not recorded which). The origin of the receptors is a male donor with ankylosing spondylitis.

This clonotype appeared a few times. This rearrangement joins TRBV5-1 to TRBJ2-2, with D possibly called TRBD1 or TRBD2 (6 bases each). Germline-derived CDR1 and CDR2 are SGHRS and YFSETQ. The CDR3 spans 16 residues. Deletions cut 4 bases from V and 4 bases from J, with 17 bases between. Written as DNA, the CDR3 is TGCGCCAGCAGCCCGGGGGCAAGGCCCCGCACCGGGGAGCTGTTTTTT. Its translation is CASSPGARPRTGELFF.

The chain links TRBV7-8 to TRBJ2-2; D unclear. This CDR3 spans 18 amino acids. CDR1 is SGHVS and CDR2 is FQNEAQ in the germline V gene. V lost 5 bases, J lost 0 bases, and 19 bases lay in between. The CDR3 region is CASSREVFQDTNTGELFF. The CDR3 nucleotides are TGTGCCAGCAGCCGAGAGGTTTTCCAAGACACGAACACCGGGGAGCTGTTTTTT. The whole variable domain, remainder taken from reference TRBV7-8 and TRBJ2-2, is GAGVSQSPRYKVAKRGQDVALRCDPISGHVSLFWYQQALGQGPEFLTYFQNEAQLDKSGLPSDRFFAERPEGSVSTLKIQRTQQEDSAVYLCASSREVFQDTNTGELFFGEGSRLTVL.

This clonotype came up a few times. It may be a read error: a sequence one base away is much more abundant. This rearrangement joins TRBV20-1 to TRBJ2-5; 13 nucleotides line up with TRBD2. Germline V gives CDR1 DFQATT, CDR2 SNEGSKA (reference sequence). This CDR3 has 15 amino acids. The trim removed 0 bases at V and 3 bases at J, leaving 1 base unmatched. The CDR3: CSARDGLAGEETQYF. The CDR3 DNA reads TGCAGTGCTAGAGACGGACTAGCGGGAGAAGAGACCCAGTACTTC.

This chain's CDR3 is CASNGQGYSTDTQYF. For the CDR3, the DNA is TGTGCCAGCAACGGACAGGGTTATAGCACAGATACGCAGTATTTT. The rearrangement links TRBV7-8 to TRBJ2-3, with 8 bases aligning to TRBD1. The CDR3 has 15 amino acids. Per the germline V gene, CDR1 is SGHVS and CDR2 is FQNEAQ. The V gene end was trimmed by 7 bases and the J gene end by 0 bases; junction bases not matched to a gene: 6.

The rearrangement links TRBV27 to TRBJ1-3; no reliable D call. Germline-derived CDR1 and CDR2 are MNHEY and SMNVEV (reference sequence). V was pared by 5 bases and J by 4 bases, with 15 bases between. The CDR3 runs to 15 residues. CDR3 sequence reads: CASSLSRGHGNTIYF. In nucleotides, the CDR3 is TGTGCCAGCAGTCTCTCCCGCGGGCACGGAAACACCATATATTTT.

CDR3 amino acids: CATHGTSGGLYNEQFF. Here the CDR3 DNA reads TGTGCCACCCACGGGACTAGCGGGGGCCTGTACAATGAGCAGTTCTTC. V and J are TRBV19 and TRBJ2-1, with TRBD2 matching 14 bases. The germline V gene has CDR1 LNHDA and CDR2 SQIVND (reference sequence). The CDR3 length is 16 residues. The ends lost 10 bases at V and 4 bases at J; junction bases unmatched: 9.

V and J are TRBV7-2 and TRBJ2-7; the D gene is possibly TRBD1 (5 bases). Per the germline V gene, CDR1 is SGHTA and CDR2 is FQGNSA. This CDR3 has 15 amino acids. With 5 bases removed from V and 5 bases from J, the gap between germline ends came to 19 bases. The CDR3 region has the DNA TGTGCCAGCAGCCCAGGACCCCGACAGTCGGACGAGCAGTACTTC. Its protein is CASSPGPRQSDEQYF.

This clonotype was picked up many times. The chain combines TRBV5-6 with TRBJ2-1, with D maybe TRBD2 (6 bases). The CDR3 totals 15 residues. Germline CDR1 and CDR2: SGHDT and YYEEEE. Trimming left V 2 bases short and J 0 bases short, with 9 bases between. The CDR3: CASSLTSFSYNEQFF. The CDR3 coding sequence is TGTGCCAGCAGCTTAACTAGCTTCTCCTACAATGAGCAGTTCTTC.

The genes are TRBV19 and TRBJ2-3; 9 positions match TRBD1. The CDR3 runs 15 residues. J lost 1 base, V lost 3 bases, and 2 bases had no gene match. Germline CDR1 is LNHDA and CDR2 is SQIVND (reference sequence). The CDR3 here is CASSMDRGRTDTQYF. The CDR3 bases are TGTGCCAGTAGTATGGACAGGGGTCGCACAGATACGCAGTATTTT.

This clonotype was seen a few times. V and J are TRBV4-2 and TRBJ2-4, with TRBD2 matching 7 bases. The CDR3 has 20 residues. Trimming took 0 bases from V and 0 from J; bases not matched to a gene: 14. Per germline, CDR1 LGHNA and CDR2 YNFKEQ. This CDR3 is CASSQDNRDYSKLAKNIQYF. The CDR3 DNA is TGTGCCAGCAGCCAAGATAACCGGGACTATAGTAAACTAGCCAAAAACATTCAGTACTTC.

This clonotype has more than one count but fewer than ten. The chain carries TRBV6-5 and TRBJ2-1; a weak D match, TRBD2 (5 bases). The CDR3 consists of 13 residues. V was cut by 2 bases and J by 6 bases, with 8 bases left in between. The germline V gene encodes CDR1 MNHEY and CDR2 SVGAGI. The CDR3 loop is CASSYDLANEQFF. Written as DNA, the CDR3 is TGTGCCAGCAGTTACGATCTAGCCAATGAGCAGTTCTTC.

This clonotype was observed at least ten times. This chain uses TRBV20-1 with TRBJ1-1; D gene uncertain. CDR1 and CDR2 (germline): DFQATT, SNEGSKA (reference sequence). This CDR3 region has 13 residues. V lost 1 base and J 0 bases, leaving 6 bases between the germline ends. CDR3 sequence (DNA): TGCAGTGCTAGAGCGGGGATGAACACTGAAGCTTTCTTT. It encodes CSARAGMNTEAFF.

This clonotype appeared a few times. The V and J genes are TRBV5-1 and TRBJ1-1; TRBD1 might be the D (5 bases). The germline CDR1 and CDR2 sequences are SGHRS and YFSETQ. The CDR3 spans 16 residues. V shed 0 bases and J shed 5 bases, with 17 bases lying between them. The CDR3: CASSLGSTPGPTEAFF. Here the CDR3 DNA reads TGCGCCAGCAGCTTGGGTTCCACACCGGGACCGACTGAAGCTTTCTTT.